What follows are 22 T cell receptor beta chains derived from one specimen sequenced in a study of spatial heterogeneity in lung cancer. Overall study findings and caveats: Higher tumor mutation counts went along with higher counts of expanded intratumoral alpha and beta TCRs.

TCRdb independently ran MiXCR on the 5' RACE reads; one entry per CDR3 protein. The table lists roughly 19,000 distinct CDR3 sequences, 4.5% to 7.5% of them singletons, with over 9% in the top ten. Noted time point: sample taken at primary tumor resection. The antigens of these receptors remain unknown. Sequencing used lung tumor tissue, obtained at surgery. Receptors originate from a female donor with early-stage non-small cell lung cancer.

With respect to this clonotype: A library made for alpha chains picked up this beta chain off target, so its size means little. The chain carries TRBV5-1 and TRBJ2-3; D remains unclear. The germline CDR1 and CDR2 sequences are SGHRS and YFSETQ. The CDR3 has 12 residues. Trimming shortened V by 0 bases and J by 4 bases, and 3 bases separated the two germline ends. Written as DNA, the CDR3 is TGCGCCAGCAGCTTGGTAGCAGATACGCAGTATTTT. It is translated as CASSLVADTQYF.

This clonotype ranks as medium-sized. Little can be read into the size of this beta chain, an off-target read in a library designed for alpha chains. This chain joins TRBV9 and TRBJ2-5; TRBD2 aligns across 14 bases. This CDR3 contains 15 residues. Losses at the gene ends were 3 bases for V and 4 bases for J; bases not matched to a gene: 2. Germline V CDR1 and CDR2: SGDLS, YYNGEE. DNA of the CDR3: TGTGCCAGCAGCGGAGGGACTAGCGGGAGAGAGACCCAGTACTTC. Translated: CASSGGTSGRETQYF.

Points on this clonotype: With the library built for alpha chains, this beta chain is off target and its frequency is not meaningful. The chain employs TRBV10-3 and TRBJ2-1, with 12 nucleotides matching TRBD2. CDR1 ENHRY and CDR2 SYGVKD come from the germline V gene. V was pared by 2 bases and J by 9 bases, with 8 bases of the junction left unmatched. This CDR3 is built from 16 residues. The CDR3 spells CAISEGKTSGRLEQFF. The CDR3 region has the DNA TGTGCCATCAGTGAGGGAAAGACTAGCGGGAGACTTGAGCAGTTCTTC.

On this clonotype itself: This beta chain appears as a stray read in a library generated for alpha chains; its size is not informative. This chain uses TRBV27 with TRBJ2-7; 9 positions agree with TRBD1. Germline CDR1 MNHEY, CDR2 SMNVEV (reference sequence). The CDR3 has 16 amino acids. The V and J ends lost 5 bases and 5 bases, in that order; junction bases with no gene match: 13. The CDR3 DNA is TGTGCCAGCAGTGTCCCCACAGGGGGCTCTCCTAACGAGCAGTACTTC. Residues: CASSVPTGGSPNEQYF.

Many counts were recorded for this clonotype. This beta chain turned up in a library designed for alpha chains; as an off-target read, its abundance says little. This chain joins TRBV7-3 and TRBJ2-3; 10 bases are shared with TRBD2. Trimming took 3 bases from V and 3 from J; bases not matched to a gene: 3. The germline V gene has CDR1 SGHTA and CDR2 FQGTGA. The CDR3 consists of 15 residues. The DNA of the CDR3 is TGTGCCAGCAGCTTCGCTAGCGGGAGAACAGATACGCAGTATTTT. Amino acids: CASSFASGRTDTQYF.

This clonotype was counted many times. In a library made to pick up alpha chains, this beta chain is a stray read with a size that means little. The chain carries TRBV29-1 and TRBJ1-1; a weak D match, TRBD1 (5 bases). Per the germline V gene, CDR1 is SQVTM and CDR2 is ANQGSEA. Trimming took 6 bases from V and 7 from J, leaving 9 bases between them. There are 10 residues in the CDR3. The CDR3 loop reads CSVGRVEAFF. The CDR3, as DNA: TGCAGCGTGGGCAGGGTTGAAGCTTTCTTT.

Comment on this clonotype: A much larger clone differs from this one at a single base, so this may be a read error. In a library made to pick up alpha chains, this beta chain is a stray read with a size that means little. V is TRBV25-1 and J is TRBJ2-7; TRBD2 matches 8 bases. CDR1 is MGHDK, CDR2 SYGVNS, per germline. The trim removed 6 bases at V and 3 bases at J, leaving 10 bases unmatched. The CDR3 runs to 15 residues. The CDR3 region is CASSPGGAFLYEQYF. The CDR3 DNA reads as TGTGCCAGCAGCCCGGGAGGGGCCTTCCTCTACGAGCAGTACTTC.

Relative to its sample, this clonotype is medium-sized (0.01 to 0.1%). A library prepared for alpha chains yielded this beta chain as an off-target read; its size is of little meaning. The V and J genes are TRBV7-3 and TRBJ1-1; TRBD1 matches 9 bases. Germline lookup yields CDR1 SGHTA and CDR2 FQGTGA. This CDR3 has 15 amino acids. J gave up 5 bases and V 4 bases, and 8 bases lay outside the gene matches. The CDR3 DNA sequence: TGTGCCAGCAGCTCCGCCGGGACAGGGTCGACTGAAGCTTTCTTT. This codes for CASSSAGTGSTEAFF.

This clonotype was seen at least ten times. This beta chain slipped into a library made for alpha chains as a stray read, so its size is not meaningful. V is TRBV20-1 and J is TRBJ1-5, with TRBD1 matching over 11 bases. CDR3 length: 16 residues. The J segment lost 2 bases and the V segment lost 5 bases, leaving 8 bases of the junction unmatched. Looked up from germline, CDR1 is DFQATT and CDR2 is SNEGSKA (reference sequence). CDR3 in amino acids: CSAGQGAPRGNQPQHF. In nucleotides, the CDR3 is TGCAGTGCTGGACAGGGGGCGCCTAGGGGCAATCAGCCCCAGCATTTT.

As concerns this clonotype: The library was designed around alpha chains, so this beta chain is a stray read whose abundance carries little weight. The chain couples TRBV5-1 to TRBJ2-7; 11 positions match TRBD2. J was trimmed by 0 bases and V by 6 bases; bases with no gene match: 8. Germline CDR1 reads SGHRS; CDR2 reads YFSETQ. This CDR3 contains 16 residues. CDR3 nucleotide sequence: TGCGCCAGCACCCTTGGTGGGACTAGCGGCTCCTACGAGCAGTACTTC. Amino acid sequence: CASTLGGTSGSYEQYF.

The sample holds many counts of this clonotype. This beta chain came through as a stray read in a library set up for alpha chains, and its size says little. V and J are TRBV11-2 and TRBJ1-1; D is unresolved. The germline V gene encodes CDR1 SGHAT and CDR2 FQNNGV. CDR3 length: 11 amino acids. V dropped 5 bases and J dropped 0 bases, with 1 base sitting between them. The CDR3 sequence is CASSLNTEAFF. CDR3 nucleotides: TGTGCCAGCAGCCTGAACACTGAAGCTTTCTTT.

This clonotype is medium-sized by share. This beta chain lies outside the target of a library built for alpha chains; its clone size means little. The chain employs TRBV11-2 and TRBJ2-6; unclear D gene. V was pared by 4 bases and J by 0 bases, with 7 bases between. The CDR3 length is 15 residues. From germline, CDR1 is SGHAT and CDR2 FQNNGV. The CDR3 reads CASSSWSSGANVLTF. DNA of the CDR3: TGTGCCAGCAGCTCGTGGAGCTCTGGGGCCAACGTCCTGACTTTC.

This clonotype was observed a few times. Found in a library prepared for alpha chains, this beta chain is an off-target read, and its abundance has little meaning. The J gene is TRBJ2-7, the V gene TRBV12-3 or TRBV12-4; TRBD1 aligns across 8 bases. V lost 6 bases to trimming and J lost 0 bases; unmatched junction nucleotides: 10. The CDR3 contains 16 residues. The CDR3 DNA reads TGTGCCAGCAGGGGGGCCGGGACAGGCAACTCCTACGAGCAGTACTTC. This translates into CASRGAGTGNSYEQYF.

This clonotype has a count of ten or more. The size of this beta chain means little, since it is a stray read in a library made for alpha chains. The chain is built from TRBV11-2 and TRBJ2-1, with TRBD2 identical over 12 bases. The CDR3 sequence is 16 residues long. Germline CDR1 SGHAT, CDR2 FQNNGV. The trim removed 6 bases at V and 3 bases at J, leaving 6 bases unmatched. The DNA of the CDR3 is TGTGCCAGCAGTCGGACGACTAGCGGGAGCTACAATGAGCAGTTCTTC. This gives the protein CASSRTTSGSYNEQFF.

This clonotype was recorded at least ten times. This beta chain appears as a stray read in a library generated for alpha chains; its size is not informative. The chain couples TRBV18 to TRBJ1-2, with TRBD1 matching 7 bases. The length of the CDR3 is 15 residues. V dropped 3 bases and J dropped 5; count of bases not matched to a gene: 9. Germline V gives CDR1 KGHSH, CDR2 LQKENI. Written as DNA, the CDR3 is TGTGCCAGCTCACCTGGACAGGCAGTGGGGTATGGCTACACCTTC. Residues: CASSPGQAVGYGYTF.

Remarks on this clonotype: This beta chain turned up in a library designed for alpha chains; as an off-target read, its abundance says little. The chain couples TRBV5-1 to TRBJ2-5; a possible D gene is TRBD1 (6 bases). This CDR3 spans 14 amino acids. Germline V gene lookup returns CDR1 SGHRS and CDR2 YFSETQ. V lost 6 bases and J 1 base, leaving 13 bases between the germline ends. CDR3 sequence: CASTQMTGQETQYF. The CDR3 DNA sequence: TGCGCCAGCACCCAAATGACAGGCCAAGAGACCCAGTACTTC.

This clonotype occurred many times. This beta chain is off target for a library built for alpha chains, so its abundance means little. This chain uses TRBV29-1 with TRBJ1-1; D might be TRBD1 (5 bases). Germline V gene data show CDR1 as SQVTM and CDR2 as ANQGSEA. The V gene lost 7 bases and the J gene lost 6 bases, with 9 bases spanning the gap. There are 10 residues in the CDR3. The CDR3 loop is CSGGDAEAFF. The CDR3 DNA reads as TGCAGCGGCGGGGACGCTGAAGCTTTCTTT.

About this clonotype: This beta chain is off target for a library built for alpha chains, so its abundance means little. V usage is TRBV20-1 and J usage is TRBJ2-3, with TRBD2 as a possible D gene (6 bases). The V and J ends lost 4 bases and 0 bases respectively, with 14 bases between them. This CDR3 has 15 amino acids. CDR1 DFQATT and CDR2 SNEGSKA come from the germline V gene (reference sequence). The CDR3 is CSATELGTSTDTQYF. In DNA, the CDR3 is TGCAGTGCTACCGAGCTAGGGACTAGCACAGATACGCAGTATTTT.

This clonotype was seen more than once but under ten times. Within a library made for alpha chains, this beta chain is off target, and its count is uninformative. The J gene is TRBJ1-2, the V gene TRBV20-1, with 7 bases identical to TRBD1. Per germline, CDR1 DFQATT and CDR2 SNEGSKA (reference sequence). Losses at the gene ends were 3 bases for V and 7 bases for J; bases not matched to a gene: 11. The CDR3 has 14 amino acids. The CDR3 protein is CSARDHRGLSGYTF. The CDR3, as DNA: TGCAGTGCTAGGGACCACAGGGGATTAAGTGGCTACACCTTC.

To note about this clonotype: This beta chain represents an off-target read in a library built for alpha chains; its size is of limited meaning. The gene calls are TRBV5-1 and TRBJ2-1; 14 bases are shared with TRBD2. The V gene end was trimmed by 4 bases and the J gene end by 10 bases; junction bases not matched to a gene: 7. The CDR3 spans 15 residues. From germline, CDR1 is SGHRS and CDR2 YFSETQ. The DNA for the CDR3 is TGCGCCAGCAGCCAGACTAGCGGGAGGGCCGTGGAGCAGTTCTTC. Its translation is CASSQTSGRAVEQFF. Combining the CDR3 with reference TRBV5-1 and TRBJ2-1 gives the whole variable domain KAGVTQTPRYLIKTRGQQVTLSCSPISGHRSVSWYQQTPGQGLQFLFEYFSETQRNKGNFPGRFSGRQFSNSRSEMNVSTLELGDSALYLCASSQTSGRAVEQFFGPGTRLTVL.

This clonotype came up many times. A library prepared for alpha chains yielded this beta chain as an off-target read; its size is of little meaning. Here the CDR3 reads CASTFRGEAQHF. DNA for the CDR3: TGTGCCAGCACATTTAGGGGGGAGGCCCAGCATTTT. The rearrangement joins TRBV6-1 to TRBJ1-5; D possibly corresponds to TRBD1 (6 bases). The ends were cut back, 7 bases at V and 11 bases at J, with 15 bases in the middle. This CDR3 has 12 residues. Germline V gene lookup returns CDR1 MNHNS and CDR2 SASEGT.

This clonotype was observed at least ten times. This beta chain is off target for a library built for alpha chains, so its abundance means little. The chain recombines TRBV6-5 with TRBJ2-6, with D hard to call. CDR1 is MNHEY and CDR2 is SVGAGI in the germline V gene. CDR3 size: 14 residues. V lost 6 bases and J lost 2, with 8 bases in between. CDR3 residues: CASRADPGANVLTF. The CDR3 DNA follows: TGTGCCAGCAGAGCTGACCCTGGGGCCAACGTCCTGACTTTC.